This TCR beta chain appears in the sequencing data of a study of blood T cell repertoires in COVID-19. Study as a whole: Material from acute and convalescent COVID-19 was sourced from the United States, Italy and Spain. The analysed material was cDNA or gDNA that came from T cells, B-cell-depleted T cells, or PBMCs.

There are 14 residues in the CDR3. V lost 6 bases and J 0 bases, leaving 12 bases between the germline ends. Germline CDR1 reads MNHEY; CDR2 reads SVGAGI. Original data processing: Estimates of nucleated cell counts were drawn from the amplification of reference gene primers. Sequencing was performed with immunoSEQ multiplex PCR; in TCRdb, only in-frame clones are kept and a portion is missing. The V and J calls and clone size were taken over from that table, and D and trimming were inferred from the DNA. The table shows around 50,000 clones, with roughly 80% occurring only once. This receptor was taken from a middle-aged man with acute or convalescent COVID-19. This chain uses TRBV6-5 with TRBJ2-7; D may be TRBD1 (6 bases). The sample comprised peripheral blood. The CDR3 protein is CASSPRGSSYEQYF. In DNA, the CDR3 is TGTGCCAGCAGCCCCAGGGGTTCCTCCTACGAGCAGTACTTC.